The 15 T cell receptor beta chains given below trace back to one sample, sequenced in a study of cytomegalovirus exposure and HLA in healthy donors. PCR employed 60 Vbeta and 13 Jbeta primers. Clones were read by immunoSEQ multiplex PCR, and TCRdb kept only the in-frame ones, dropping some. The sample data list 130,000 to 150,000 clones. The material sequenced was PBMCs. The receptors shown here come from a male donor in good health and CMV-seronegative.

This rearrangement joins TRBV11-2 to TRBJ2-7, with 9 bases matching TRBD2. CDR3 length equals 15 residues. Trimming cost V 0 bases and J 7 bases; bases outside gene matches: 7. The germline gives CDR1 SGHAT, CDR2 FQNNGV. The CDR3 protein is CASSLEGGRAQEQYF. The CDR3 DNA is TGTGCCAGCAGCTTAGAAGGCGGGAGGGCCCAAGAGCAGTACTTC.

The chain couples TRBV27 to TRBJ2-5, with 8 positions matching TRBD1. CDR1 and CDR2 from the germline V gene are MNHEY and SMNVEV (reference sequence). This CDR3 has 13 residues. V shed 4 bases and J 9 bases; nucleotides not matched to a gene: 7. CDR3 sequence (DNA): TGTGCCAGCAGTTCACAGGGGGGATTGGCCCAGTACTTC. It yields the protein CASSSQGGLAQYF.

The chain combines TRBV6-6 with TRBJ1-1; 7 bases are shared with TRBD1. Germline values: CDR1 MNHNY, CDR2 SVGAGI (reference sequence). Unmatched junction bases numbered 0, after V lost 0 bases and J lost 5 bases. This CDR3 is 13 amino acids long. The CDR3 here is CASSYSTGTEAFF. CDR3 DNA: TGTGCCAGCAGTTACTCGACAGGGACTGAAGCTTTCTTT.

In nucleotides, the CDR3 is TGTGCCAGCAGCTTGACCACTAGCGGGAGCTACGAGCAGTACTTC. Encoded protein: CASSLTTSGSYEQYF. This rearrangement joins TRBV7-2 to TRBJ2-7, with TRBD2 matching over 11 bases. Per germline, CDR1 SGHTA and CDR2 FQGNSA. V trimming: 3 bases; J trimming: 3 bases; junction bases outside the gene matches: 4. The CDR3 is 15 amino acids.

The gene calls are TRBV9 and TRBJ2-1, with 9 bases identical to TRBD2. V was clipped by 4 bases and J by 4 bases; unmatched bases: 6. The CDR3 has 15 residues. Germline V CDR1 and CDR2: SGDLS, YYNGEE. The CDR3 loop is CASSPIAGEYNEQFF. CDR3 nucleotide sequence: TGTGCCAGCAGCCCCATAGCGGGAGAATACAATGAGCAGTTCTTC. Based on the CDR3 plus reference TRBV9 and TRBJ2-1, the full variable domain is DSGVTQTPKHLITATGQRVTLRCSPRSGDLSVYWYQQSLDQGLQFLIQYYNGEERAKGNILERFSAQQFPDLHSELNLSSLELGDSALYFCASSPIAGEYNEQFFGPGTRLTVL.

V gene TRBV7-9 combines with J gene TRBJ1-4; the D is unclear. V lost 6 bases, J lost 1 base, and 15 bases lay in between. Germline lookup yields CDR1 SEHNR and CDR2 FQNEAQ (reference sequence). This CDR3 is 16 amino acids long. CDR3 loop: CASRPDRSGTNEKLFF. The CDR3 coding sequence is TGTGCCAGCAGACCTGATCGGTCAGGAACTAATGAAAAACTGTTTTTT. Together with reference TRBV7-9 and TRBJ1-4, the CDR3 gives the full variable domain: DTGVSQNPRHKITKRGQNVTFRCDPISEHNRLYWYRQTLGQGPEFLTYFQNEAQLEKSRLLSDRFSAERPKGSFSTLEIQRTEQGDSAMYLCASRPDRSGTNEKLFFGSGTQLSVL.

The chain carries TRBV7-9 and TRBJ1-1, with 9 bases matching TRBD1. Losses at the gene ends were 1 base for V and 1 base for J; bases not matched to a gene: 4. The CDR3 covers 16 residues. Germline lookup yields CDR1 SEHNR and CDR2 FQNEAQ (reference sequence). CDR3: CASSLGTGAQNTEAFF. The CDR3 coding sequence is TGTGCCAGCAGCTTAGGGACAGGGGCCCAGAACACTGAAGCTTTCTTT. Drawing the rest from reference TRBV7-9 and TRBJ1-1, the complete variable domain is DTGVSQNPRHKITKRGQNVTFRCDPISEHNRLYWYRQTLGQGPEFLTYFQNEAQLEKSRLLSDRFSAERPKGSFSTLEIQRTEQGDSAMYLCASSLGTGAQNTEAFFGQGTRLTVV.

The V gene is TRBV9, the J gene TRBJ2-7, with TRBD2 identical over 9 bases. The germline gives CDR1 SGDLS, CDR2 YYNGEE. Trimming took 3 bases from V and 4 from J; bases not matched to a gene: 5. The CDR3 has 14 residues. CDR3 in DNA: TGTGCCAGCAGCGCGCATAGCGGGAGTTACGAGCAGTACTTC. Translating gives CASSAHSGSYEQYF.

J is TRBJ1-6 and V is TRBV27, with 8 bases lining up with TRBD1. The CDR3 sequence is 14 residues long. In germline, CDR1 is MNHEY, CDR2 SMNVEV (reference sequence). Trimming at V came to 5 bases and at J to 8 bases, leaving 5 bases not matched to a gene. The chain's CDR3 is CASSRTGMDSPLHF. In DNA, the CDR3 is TGTGCCAGCAGTCGGACAGGGATGGATTCACCCCTCCACTTT.

This chain connects TRBV11-2 to TRBJ2-1, with 7 bases matching TRBD2. Looked up from germline, CDR1 is SGHAT and CDR2 is FQNNGV. The CDR3 covers 13 residues. After removal of 9 bases from V and 4 bases from J, the junction contained 6 bases not matched to a gene. CDR3: CASRRTSYNEQFF. DNA for the CDR3: TGTGCCAGTCGAAGGACTAGTTACAATGAGCAGTTCTTC. Full variable domain (remainder filled in from reference TRBV11-2 and TRBJ2-1): EAGVAQSPRYKIIEKRQSVAFWCNPISGHATLYWYQQILGQGPKLLIQFQNNGVVDDSQLPKDRFSAERLKGVDSTLKIQPAKLEDSAVYLCASRRTSYNEQFFGPGTRLTVL.

The chain has TRBV5-1 and TRBJ1-5; D not certain. The CDR3 sequence is 15 residues long. Germline CDR1 and CDR2: SGHRS and YFSETQ. V was pared by 1 base and J by 7 bases, with 15 bases between. CDR3 amino acids: CASSLRTGIGQPQHF. CDR3 coding DNA: TGCGCCAGCAGCTTGAGGACGGGGATTGGACAGCCCCAGCATTTT.

DNA of the CDR3: TGTGCCTGGAGTGTCATGGCTAGCGGGAACCATGAGCAGTTCTTC. Encoded protein: CAWSVMASGNHEQFF. The rearrangement uses TRBV30 and TRBJ2-1; 9 nucleotides agree with TRBD2. V trimming: 0 bases; J trimming: 8 bases; junction bases outside the gene matches: 8. The germline V gene has CDR1 GTSNPN and CDR2 SVGIG (reference sequence). This CDR3 is built from 15 residues.

The chain links TRBV2 to TRBJ2-5, with a weak D call TRBD1 (6 bases). The CDR3 spans 15 residues. V lost 6 bases to trimming and J lost 1 base, with 15 bases between them. Germline loops: CDR1 SNHLY, CDR2 FYNNEI. CDR3 coding DNA: TGTGCCAGCAGAGCCCAACAGGGAGTCCAAGAGACCCAGTACTTC. Encoded protein: CASRAQQGVQETQYF.

The chain has TRBV11-2 and TRBJ2-2, with D maybe TRBD2 (6 bases). Per germline, CDR1 SGHAT and CDR2 FQNNGV. CDR3 length: 17 residues. Trimming removed 4 bases at V and 4 bases at J, with 19 bases between. For the CDR3, the DNA is TGTGCCAGCAGCTCCACGGTCTCGACTAGTTCCACCGGGGAGCTGTTTTTT. It yields the protein CASSSTVSTSSTGELFF. Variable domain in full (rest from reference TRBV11-2 and TRBJ2-2): EAGVAQSPRYKIIEKRQSVAFWCNPISGHATLYWYQQILGQGPKLLIQFQNNGVVDDSQLPKDRFSAERLKGVDSTLKIQPAKLEDSAVYLCASSSTVSTSSTGELFFGEGSRLTVL.

CDR3 protein: CASSRGGLYEQYF. CDR3 bases: TGTGCCAGCAGTCGTGGGGGACTGTACGAGCAGTACTTC. The rearrangement uses TRBV28 and TRBJ2-7; perhaps TRBD2 as D (6 bases). CDR1 is MDHEN and CDR2 is SYDVKM in the germline V gene. This CDR3 has 13 amino acids. Trimming cost V 5 bases and J 4 bases, with 12 bases left between them.